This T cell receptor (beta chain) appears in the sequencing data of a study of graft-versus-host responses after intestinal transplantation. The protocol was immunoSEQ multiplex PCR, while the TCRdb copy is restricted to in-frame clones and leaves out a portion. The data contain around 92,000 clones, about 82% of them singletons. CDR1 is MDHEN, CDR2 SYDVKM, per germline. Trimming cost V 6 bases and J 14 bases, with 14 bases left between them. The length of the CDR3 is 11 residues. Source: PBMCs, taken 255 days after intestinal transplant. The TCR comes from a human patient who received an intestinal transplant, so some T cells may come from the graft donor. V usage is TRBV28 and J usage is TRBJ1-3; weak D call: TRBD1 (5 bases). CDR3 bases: TGTGCCAGCAGCCCTGGGGCCCTGGTATATTTT. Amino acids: CASSPGALVYF.